This T cell receptor (beta chain) was identified in a study of cytomegalovirus exposure and HLA in healthy donors. Worth noting for this clone: No antigen is known for it.

The PCR contained 60 Vbeta and 13 Jbeta primers. TCRdb keeps only in-frame clones here, not all; method: immunoSEQ multiplex PCR. The table has some 170,000 clones, approximately 80% seen once. Overall study findings and caveats: Earlier findings revealed that most TCR beta V segments proved productive either about 87% or about 30% of the time. The authors later linked a missense DCLRE1C variant to TCR beta V- and J-gene trimming.

This sequence originates from a young woman in good health and CMV-seropositive. Sequenced sample: PBMCs.

The CDR3 DNA is TGTGCCATCACACAGGGCTCGGGTGGCTACACCTTC. Encoded protein: CAITQGSGGYTF. The chain combines TRBV10-3 with TRBJ1-2, with a tentative D call TRBD1 (6 bases). Trimming removed 7 bases at V and 7 bases at J, with 13 bases between. This CDR3 is built from 12 residues. Germline CDR1 is ENHRY and CDR2 is SYGVKD.